The 25 T cell receptor beta chains in this list originate from one sample, sequenced in a study of cytomegalovirus exposure and HLA in healthy donors. 60 Vbeta and 13 Jbeta primers were used in PCR. Measured with immunoSEQ multiplex PCR; TCRdb has only the in-frame clones, and not every one. Of about 190,000 clones listed, over 65% are singletons. The sequenced sample consisted of PBMCs. These receptors were obtained from a woman aged 30 to 39 in good health and CMV-seronegative.

The chain carries TRBV2 and TRBJ2-5; a possible D gene is TRBD2 (5 bases). CDR3 size: 15 residues. V gave up 2 bases and J gave up 1 base, with 11 bases separating them. CDR1 SNHLY and CDR2 FYNNEI come from the germline V gene. CDR3 DNA: TGTGCCAGCAGTGAACTAGCAAACCTCCAAGAGACCCAGTACTTC. It specifies CASSELANLQETQYF.

The J gene is TRBJ2-5, the V gene TRBV27; the match to TRBD2 covers 10 bases. The J call may be incorrect, as the DNA end agrees better with TRBJ2-7. This CDR3 contains 14 residues. Looked up from germline, CDR1 is MNHEY and CDR2 is SMNVEV (reference sequence). CDR3 sequence reads: CASSFSSGGYEQYF. CDR3 nucleotide sequence: TGTGCCAGCAGTTTCTCTAGCGGGGGCTACGAGCAGTACTTC.

The chain combines TRBV25-1 with TRBJ1-3; 9 nucleotides align to TRBD1. The CDR3 loop spans 14 amino acids. Germline CDR1 and CDR2: MGHDK and SYGVNS. V trimming: 3 bases; J trimming: 8 bases; junction bases outside the gene matches: 5. The CDR3 sequence: CASSDPGQGYTIYF. DNA for the CDR3: TGTGCCAGCAGTGACCCGGGACAGGGTTACACCATATATTTT.

The J gene is TRBJ1-2, the V gene TRBV1; the table's D call, TRBD1, was not checked against the DNA. TRBV1 corresponds to a pseudogene. CDR3 length: 15 residues. CDR3 amino acids: CTSSVRDRADYGYTF. CDR3 sequence (DNA): TGCACCAGCAGCGTCCGGGACAGGGCTGACTATGGCTACACCTTC.

CDR3 nucleotides: TGTGCCAGTAGTACGGACAGGGACGGGGCCGATAATTCACCCCTCCACTTT. Translated: CASSTDRDGADNSPLHF. This rearrangement joins TRBV19 to TRBJ1-6; the match to TRBD1 covers 8 bases. The CDR3 is 17 residues long. The germline CDR1 and CDR2 sequences are LNHDA and SQIVND (reference sequence). Unmatched junction bases numbered 10, after V lost 4 bases and J lost 5 bases.

This clone was detected a few times. The chain has TRBV18 and TRBJ2-5, with D perhaps TRBD1 (5 bases). Germline V gene sequence: CDR1 KGHSH, CDR2 LQKENI. Trimming left V 3 bases short and J 5 bases short, with 10 bases between. There are 13 residues in the CDR3. The CDR3 nucleotides read TGTGCCAGCTCACCGGGGCAGGTGGAGACCCAGTACTTC. It specifies CASSPGQVETQYF.

This chain joins TRBV7-9 and TRBJ2-5; 7 bases map to TRBD1. J lost 7 bases, V lost 0 bases, and 2 bases had no gene match. The CDR3 spans 13 residues. Germline-derived CDR1 and CDR2 are SEHNR and FQNEAQ (reference sequence). CDR3 bases: TGTGCCAGCAGCTTAGCAGGGGGCCGGACCCAGTACTTC. Its protein is CASSLAGGRTQYF.

The chain carries TRBV27 and TRBJ1-1; 7 nucleotides line up with TRBD1. This CDR3 region has 14 residues. Germline V gene data show CDR1 as MNHEY and CDR2 as SMNVEV (reference sequence). V lost 5 bases and J lost 2; bases outside the gene matches: 5. The CDR3 region has the DNA TGTGCCAGCAGTCCCACAGGGGTTAACACTGAAGCTTTCTTT. This encodes CASSPTGVNTEAFF.

This clone has only a few counts. This sequence joins TRBV25-1 and TRBJ1-1, with 10 bases fitting TRBD1. Trimming at V came to 8 bases and at J to 4 bases, leaving 10 bases not matched to a gene. Germline lookup yields CDR1 MGHDK and CDR2 SYGVNS. The CDR3 has 15 residues. The CDR3: CASRTDRGRSTEAFF. For the CDR3, the DNA is TGTGCCAGCCGAACCGACAGGGGGCGGAGCACTGAAGCTTTCTTT.

The V call is TRBV30, the J call TRBJ2-7, with D possibly TRBD1 on 6 matching bases. CDR3 length: 15 amino acids. The ends were cut back, 5 bases at V and 3 bases at J, with 20 bases in the middle. Germline V CDR1 and CDR2: GTSNPN, SVGIG (reference sequence). The CDR3 here is CAWETGTLTNYEQYF. CDR3 in DNA: TGTGCCTGGGAAACTGGGACATTGACTAACTACGAGCAGTACTTC.

There are a few counts of this clone. The chain is built from TRBV5-1 and TRBJ2-1; TRBD2 matches 9 bases. Germline CDR1 SGHRS, CDR2 YFSETQ. This CDR3 comprises 19 residues. The V segment lost 4 bases and the J segment 3 bases; nucleotides outside the gene matches: 17. The CDR3 DNA follows: TGCGCCAGCAGCCCATGGGGCGGGGGGGGCAAGGGGGGCTACAATGAGCAGTTCTTC. Translation gives CASSPWGGGGKGGYNEQFF.

The V and J genes are TRBV11-2 and TRBJ2-1; 8 bases are a match to TRBD1. From germline, CDR1 is SGHAT and CDR2 FQNNGV. The CDR3 is 16 amino acids. The trim removed 4 bases at V and 5 bases at J, leaving 10 bases unmatched. The CDR3 DNA reads TGTGCCAGCAGCTCCTACAGGGGGTTGGGCAACAATGAGCAGTTCTTC. It codes for CASSSYRGLGNNEQFF.

This chain links TRBV11-2 with TRBJ2-5, with 12 positions matching TRBD2. The CDR3 is made up of 19 amino acids. J lost 5 bases, V lost 1 base, and 14 bases had no gene match. From germline, CDR1 is SGHAT and CDR2 FQNNGV. This chain's CDR3 is CASSLVGVRTSGVGETQYF. In nucleotides, the CDR3 is TGTGCCAGCAGCTTAGTAGGGGTTCGGACTAGCGGGGTTGGGGAGACCCAGTACTTC.

DNA for the CDR3: TGCGCCAGCGGAGGGGACAGGGAAAGGATTAGGGATACGCAGTATTTT. This translates into CASGGDRERIRDTQYF. The gene calls are TRBV5-1 and TRBJ2-3; TRBD1 matches at 9 bases. The CDR3 sequence is 16 residues long. The germline V gene has CDR1 SGHRS and CDR2 YFSETQ. The V gene end was trimmed by 7 bases and the J gene end by 6 bases; junction bases not matched to a gene: 15.

This clone was counted between two and nine times. The chain recombines TRBV5-6 with TRBJ1-2; D not certain. V lost 4 bases and J lost 8, with 12 bases in between. The CDR3 extends over 12 amino acids. The germline V gene encodes CDR1 SGHDT and CDR2 YYEEEE. The CDR3 here is CASSRDITGYTF. In DNA form, the CDR3 reads TGTGCCAGCAGCCGAGACATTACCGGCTACACCTTC.

CDR3 loop: CASSSPGRGEQYF. The DNA of the CDR3 is TGTGCCAGCAGTTCCCCCGGGAGAGGGGAGCAGTACTTC. This chain uses TRBV27 with TRBJ2-5; perhaps TRBD2 as D (6 bases). The CDR3 length is 13 residues. Germline V gives CDR1 MNHEY, CDR2 SMNVEV (reference sequence). Trimming removed 4 bases at V and 11 bases at J, with 17 bases between.

This chain joins TRBV18 and TRBJ2-5; D is perhaps TRBD2 (6 bases). The CDR3 sequence is 15 residues long. V lost 3 bases and J 5 bases, leaving 16 bases between the germline ends. The germline V gene encodes CDR1 KGHSH and CDR2 LQKENI. Here the CDR3 reads CASSPQEGTGETQYF. In nucleotides, the CDR3 is TGTGCCAGCTCACCCCAGGAGGGCACCGGGGAGACCCAGTACTTC. Variable domain in full (rest from reference TRBV18 and TRBJ2-5): NAGVMQNPRHLVRRRGQEARLRCSPMKGHSHVYWYRQLPEEGLKFMVYLQKENIIDESGMPKERFSAEFPKEGPSILRIQQVVRGDSAAYFCASSPQEGTGETQYFGPGTRLLVL.

This rearrangement joins TRBV19 to TRBJ2-1, with 7 bases that match TRBD2. V trimming: 1 base; J trimming: 6 bases; junction bases outside the gene matches: 18. The germline V gene has CDR1 LNHDA and CDR2 SQIVND (reference sequence). The CDR3 has 19 amino acids. CDR3 nucleotide sequence: TGTGCCAGTAGTATAGCCCTAGCTGTAAGGGAGGGCCCCTCCAATGAGCAGTTCTTC. Protein sequence: CASSIALAVREGPSNEQFF.

This clone was seen only a few times. This chain uses TRBV6-1 with TRBJ1-1; 9 bases agree with TRBD1. The V and J ends lost 4 bases and 5 bases, in that order; junction bases with no gene match: 8. The CDR3 is made up of 15 amino acids. Germline V gene data show CDR1 as MNHNS and CDR2 as SASEGT. The CDR3, as DNA: TGTGCCAGCAGTGGGAAACAGGGGGCACGGACTGAAGCTTTCTTT. Protein sequence: CASSGKQGARTEAFF.

The chain has TRBV29-1 and TRBJ2-2, with a tentative D call TRBD2 (5 bases). The CDR3 contains 12 residues. V was clipped by 4 bases and J by 5 bases, with 8 bases between them. Germline V gene lookup returns CDR1 SQVTM and CDR2 ANQGSEA. DNA of the CDR3: TGCAGCGTTGGGACGGGGACCGGGGAGCTGTTTTTT. This gives the protein CSVGTGTGELFF.

This sequence joins TRBV6-1 and TRBJ2-1; D remains unclear. The CDR3 length is 13 residues. CDR1 and CDR2 from the germline V gene are MNHNS and SASEGT. The V end lost 3 bases, the J end lost 2 bases, and 5 bases lay between the germline ends. In nucleotides, the CDR3 is TGTGCCAGCAGTGAGTATACCTACAATGAGCAGTTCTTC. Protein product: CASSEYTYNEQFF.

The chain is built from TRBV2 and TRBJ2-2, with 12 bases identical to TRBD2. V was clipped by 6 bases and J by 4 bases; unmatched bases: 6. The CDR3 extends over 16 amino acids. The germline V gene encodes CDR1 SNHLY and CDR2 FYNNEI. CDR3 residues: CASRAALAGGTGELFF. The CDR3 DNA reads as TGTGCCAGCAGGGCAGCACTAGCGGGAGGCACCGGGGAGCTGTTTTTT.

The chain carries TRBV6-4 and TRBJ2-3; 10 nucleotides agree with TRBD2. With 6 bases clipped from V and 2 bases from J, the junction kept 5 bases outside the gene matches. This CDR3 region has 15 residues. Germline V gene data show CDR1 as MRHNA and CDR2 as SNTAGT. CDR3 in amino acids: CASSPGTSDTDTQYF. CDR3 DNA sequence: TGTGCCAGCAGCCCCGGGACTAGCGACACAGATACGCAGTATTTT.

The V gene is TRBV6-5, the J gene TRBJ1-2, with TRBD1 as a possible D gene (6 bases). CDR3 length: 12 amino acids. Germline V gene lookup returns CDR1 MNHEY and CDR2 SVGAGI. V lost 5 bases and J 4 bases, leaving 8 bases between the germline ends. CDR3 in amino acids: CASSDRFYGYTF. The CDR3 DNA reads as TGTGCCAGCAGTGACAGGTTCTATGGCTACACCTTC.

The rearrangement joins TRBV19 to TRBJ2-3, with TRBD2 identical over 15 bases. CDR3 length equals 18 residues. Trimming cost V 4 bases and J 3 bases; bases outside gene matches: 8. The V gene's germline CDR1 is LNHDA and CDR2 SQIVND (reference sequence). CDR3 loop: CASSKGLAGGMGTDTQYF. The CDR3 nucleotides are TGTGCCAGTAGTAAGGGACTAGCGGGAGGTATGGGGACAGATACGCAGTATTTT.